This T cell receptor (beta chain) was sequenced for a study of OX40 agonist ivuxolimab in advanced cancers. Findings of the study overall: Among some nonresponders, normalized T-cell clonal expansion was also low.

At baseline, cycle 4 day 1, and cycle 7 day 1, blood was sampled. Libraries were prepared by immunoSEQ multiplex PCR; TCRdb keeps only in-frame clonotypes and omits some of them. Among fewer than 200,000 clones listed, 94% were seen once. Notes on this clone: Its antigen remains unidentified.

The CDR3 length is 18 residues. V lost 6 bases to trimming and J lost 3 bases, with 26 bases between them. The germline V gene has CDR1 SGHTA and CDR2 FQGNSA. This specimen was CD4+ or CD8+ T cells sorted from blood, taken in a trial of the OX40 agonist ivuxolimab. The rearrangement links TRBV7-2 to TRBJ1-2, with no clear D. This receptor was obtained from an adult with an advanced solid tumor such as melanoma, head and neck, liver or kidney cancer. The CDR3 DNA sequence: TGTGCCAGCAGTTCTCCTTACGGACCCCTTCTGGTCGACTATGGCTACACCTTC. Amino acid sequence: CASSSPYGPLLVDYGYTF.